The TCR beta chain under discussion was sequenced for a study of neurological immune-mediated disorders. cDNA synthesis was performed by 5'RACE with 10-nucleotide random UMIs. TCRdb called the 5' RACE reads again in MiXCR, with one record for every CDR3 protein. The sample includes 25,000 to 30,000 distinct CDR3 sequences, 5% to 7.5% of them seen just once. This clonotype has at least ten counts. Looked up from germline, CDR1 is SGHDN and CDR2 is FVKESK. The CDR3 has 13 amino acids. The V and J ends lost 0 bases and 10 bases respectively, with 10 bases between them. This sequence originates from a woman aged 45-59 years in good health. The sequenced sample consisted of PBMCs. V usage is TRBV14 and J usage is TRBJ2-1; D is undetermined. The CDR3: CASSQDLGWEQFF. The DNA of the CDR3 is TGTGCCAGCAGCCAAGATCTCGGTTGGGAGCAGTTCTTC.